This T cell receptor (beta chain) stems from a study of cytomegalovirus exposure and HLA in healthy donors. V was clipped by 0 bases and J by 1 base, with 3 bases between them. The germline gives CDR1 SEHNR, CDR2 FQNEAQ (reference sequence). The CDR3 spans 14 residues. PCR amplification relied on 60 Vbeta primers (plus 13 Jbeta primers). Data came from immunoSEQ multiplex PCR; TCRdb stores just in-frame clones and leaves some out. The data contain about 190,000 clones, roughly 80% of them singletons. This chain links TRBV7-9 with TRBJ2-2; D remains unclear. This TCR came from a man in his fifties in good health and CMV-seronegative. The specimen sequenced was PBMCs. The CDR3 region is CASSLAQNTGELFF. CDR3 coding DNA: TGTGCCAGCAGCTTAGCTCAGAACACCGGGGAGCTGTTTTTT.